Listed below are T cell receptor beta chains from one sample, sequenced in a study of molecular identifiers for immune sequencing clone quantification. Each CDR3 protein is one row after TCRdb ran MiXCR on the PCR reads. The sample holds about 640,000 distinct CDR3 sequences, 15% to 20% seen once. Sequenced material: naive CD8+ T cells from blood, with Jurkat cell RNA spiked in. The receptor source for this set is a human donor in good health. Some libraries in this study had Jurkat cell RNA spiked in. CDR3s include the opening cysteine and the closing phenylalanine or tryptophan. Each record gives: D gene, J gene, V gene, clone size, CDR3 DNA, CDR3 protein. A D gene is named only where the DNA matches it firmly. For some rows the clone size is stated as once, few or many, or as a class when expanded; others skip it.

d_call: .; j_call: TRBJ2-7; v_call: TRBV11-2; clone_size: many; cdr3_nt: TGTGCCAGCAGCTCGAGTTTTAACGAGCAGTACTTC; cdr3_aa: CASSSSFNEQYF
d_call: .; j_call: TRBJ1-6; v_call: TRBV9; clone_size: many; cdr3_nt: TGTGCCAGCAGCGTAGCCGCCACAAATTCACCCCTCCACTTT; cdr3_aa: CASSVAATNSPLHF
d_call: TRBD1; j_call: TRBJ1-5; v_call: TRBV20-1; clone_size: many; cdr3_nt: TGCAGTGCTAGGGACAGGGTTGCCGGAAGCCAGCCCCAGCATTTT; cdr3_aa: CSARDRVAGSQPQHF
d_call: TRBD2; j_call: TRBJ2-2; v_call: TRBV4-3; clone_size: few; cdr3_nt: TGCGCCAGCAGCCAAGTGGCTAGCGGCATTTTCGGGGAGCTGTTTTTT; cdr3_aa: CASSQVASGIFGELFF
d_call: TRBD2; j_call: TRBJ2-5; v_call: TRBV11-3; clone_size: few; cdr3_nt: TGTGCCAGCAGCTCCAGACTAGCGGGGGCCGACCACCAAGAGACCCAGTACTTC; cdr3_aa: CASSSRLAGADHQETQYF
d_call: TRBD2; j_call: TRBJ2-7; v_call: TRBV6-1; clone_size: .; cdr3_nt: TGTGCCAGCAGTGAATCGGTTAGCGGGGGGTACTACGAGCAGTACTTC; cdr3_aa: CASSESVSGGYYEQYF
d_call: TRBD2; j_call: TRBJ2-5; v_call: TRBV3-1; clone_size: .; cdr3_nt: TGTGCCAGCAGCCAAGATGGGGCGGGGGGAGAGACCCAGTACTTC; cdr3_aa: CASSQDGAGGETQYF
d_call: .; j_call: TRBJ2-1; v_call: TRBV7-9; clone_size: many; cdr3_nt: TGTGCCAGCAGCTCCCTTGGGACCGGAGGTCATAGTTTGCCCTTTGACTACAATGAGCAGTTCTTC; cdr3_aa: CASSSLGTGGHSLPFDYNEQFF
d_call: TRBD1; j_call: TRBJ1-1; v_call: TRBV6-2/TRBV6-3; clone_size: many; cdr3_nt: TGTGCCAGCAGTTACTCAACGGACAGGGGGCTAAACACTGAAGCTTTCTTT; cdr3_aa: CASSYSTDRGLNTEAFF
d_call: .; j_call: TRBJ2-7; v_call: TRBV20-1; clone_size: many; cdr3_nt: TGCAGTGCTCGGCACTATCAGTACGAGCAGTACTTC; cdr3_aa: CSARHYQYEQYF
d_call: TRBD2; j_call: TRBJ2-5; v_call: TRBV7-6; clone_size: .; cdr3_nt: TGTGCCAGCAGCCGGATGGGGGGGGAGACCCAGTACTTC; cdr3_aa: CASSRMGGETQYF
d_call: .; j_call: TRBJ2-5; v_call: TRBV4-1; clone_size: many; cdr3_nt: TGCGCCAGCAGCCAAGTGTCGGGGAAAGAGACCCAGTACTTC; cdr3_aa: CASSQVSGKETQYF
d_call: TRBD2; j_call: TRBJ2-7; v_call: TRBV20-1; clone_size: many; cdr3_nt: TGCAGTCCTGAGGGGGGAGGACTAGCGGGGCACTACGAGCAGTACTTC; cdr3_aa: CSPEGGGLAGHYEQYF
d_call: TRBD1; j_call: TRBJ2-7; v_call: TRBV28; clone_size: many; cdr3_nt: TGTGCCAGCAGTCCCCGACAGGGGACGAGCTCCTACGAGCAGTACTTC; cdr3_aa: CASSPRQGTSSYEQYF
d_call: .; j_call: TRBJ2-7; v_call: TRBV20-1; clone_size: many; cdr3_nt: TGCAGTGCTAGAGATTTGAAGAGGGGTTACGAGCAGTACTTC; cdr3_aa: CSARDLKRGYEQYF
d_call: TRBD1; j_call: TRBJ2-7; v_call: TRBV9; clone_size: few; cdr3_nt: TGTGCCAGCAGCGTAGTTGGGACAGGGAGCTACGAGCAGTACTTC; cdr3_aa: CASSVVGTGSYEQYF
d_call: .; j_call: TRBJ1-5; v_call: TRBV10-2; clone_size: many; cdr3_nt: TGCGCCAGCAGTGACCGTATACGCGGGGGCCCAAATCAGCCCCAGCATTTT; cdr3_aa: CASSDRIRGGPNQPQHF
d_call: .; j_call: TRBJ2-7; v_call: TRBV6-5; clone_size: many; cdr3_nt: TGTGCCAGCAGTTACTCGGCTAGCAGCGAGCAGTACTTC; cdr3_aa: CASSYSASSEQYF
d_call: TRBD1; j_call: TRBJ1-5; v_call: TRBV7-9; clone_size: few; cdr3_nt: TGTGCCAGCAGCTACGGGACAGGGAACAATCAGCCCCAGCATTTT; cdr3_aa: CASSYGTGNNQPQHF
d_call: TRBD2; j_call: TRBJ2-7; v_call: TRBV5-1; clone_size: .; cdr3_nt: TGCGCCAGCAGCCAAGGACTAGCGGGAACTCTCTACGAGCAGTACTTC; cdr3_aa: CASSQGLAGTLYEQYF
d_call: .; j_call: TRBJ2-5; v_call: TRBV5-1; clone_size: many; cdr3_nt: TGCGCCAGCAGCTTGTGGCAGGGGCAAGAGACCCAGTACTTC; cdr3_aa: CASSLWQGQETQYF
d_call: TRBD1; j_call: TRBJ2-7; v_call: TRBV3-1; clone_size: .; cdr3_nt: TGTGCCAGCCGCCAAGCCGGGACAGGGGGTGTGTACGAGCAGTACTTC; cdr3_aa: CASRQAGTGGVYEQYF
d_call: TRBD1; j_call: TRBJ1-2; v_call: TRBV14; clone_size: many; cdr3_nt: TGTGCCAGCAGCCAAGAGGGGGACAGATTATATGGCTACACCTTC; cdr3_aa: CASSQEGDRLYGYTF
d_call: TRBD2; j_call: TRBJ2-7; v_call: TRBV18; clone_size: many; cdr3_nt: TGTGCCAGCTCACCAGGGACTAGTTTCTACGAGCAGTACTTC; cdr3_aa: CASSPGTSFYEQYF
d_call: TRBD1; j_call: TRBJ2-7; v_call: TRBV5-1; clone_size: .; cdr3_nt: TGCGCCAGCAGCCGGACGGGACAGGGCTCCTACGAGCAGTACTTC; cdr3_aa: CASSRTGQGSYEQYF
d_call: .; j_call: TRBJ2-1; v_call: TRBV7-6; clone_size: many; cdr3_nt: TGTGCCAGCAGCTTTGTAGTAAATGAGCAGTTCTTC; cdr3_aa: CASSFVVNEQFF
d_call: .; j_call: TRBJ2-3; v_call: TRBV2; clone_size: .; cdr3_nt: TGTGCCAGCACCCTAAGCTTTATCAGCACAGATACGCAGTATTTT; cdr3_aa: CASTLSFISTDTQYF
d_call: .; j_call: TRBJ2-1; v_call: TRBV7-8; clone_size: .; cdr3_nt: TGTGCCAGCAGCTTAGCTCTGGGGGCGCACAATGAGCAGTTCTTC; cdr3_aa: CASSLALGAHNEQFF
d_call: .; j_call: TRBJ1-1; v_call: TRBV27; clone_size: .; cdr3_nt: TGTGCCAGCATCCTCACCCTCACGGGAGCGAACACTGAAGCTTTCTTT; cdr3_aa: CASILTLTGANTEAFF
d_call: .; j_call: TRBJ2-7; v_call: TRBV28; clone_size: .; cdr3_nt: TGTGCCAGCAGTTCCTGGGGGAAGAACGAGCAGTACTTC; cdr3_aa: CASSSWGKNEQYF
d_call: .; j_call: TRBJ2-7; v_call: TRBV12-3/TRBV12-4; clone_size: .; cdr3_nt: TGTGCCAGCAGTTTCGAGGTTGGCGGGAACTACGAGCAGTACTTC; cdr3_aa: CASSFEVGGNYEQYF
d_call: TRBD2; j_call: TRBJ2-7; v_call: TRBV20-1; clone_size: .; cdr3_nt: TGCAGTGCTAGAGATAGGACTAGCGTTTACTACGAGCAGTACTTC; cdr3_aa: CSARDRTSVYYEQYF
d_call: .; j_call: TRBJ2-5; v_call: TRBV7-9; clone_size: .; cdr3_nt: TGTGCCAGCAGCTCCGGTCGGATGGGGGAGACCCAGTACTTC; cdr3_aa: CASSSGRMGETQYF
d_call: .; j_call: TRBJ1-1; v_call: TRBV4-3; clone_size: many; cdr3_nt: TGCGCCAGCAGCCAAATGACATATGGAGTCCCTGAAGCTTTCTTT; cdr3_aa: CASSQMTYGVPEAFF
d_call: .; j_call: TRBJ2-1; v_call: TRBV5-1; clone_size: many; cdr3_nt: TGCGCCAGCAGCTTGGAATTGGAGAATGAGCAGTTCTTC; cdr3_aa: CASSLELENEQFF
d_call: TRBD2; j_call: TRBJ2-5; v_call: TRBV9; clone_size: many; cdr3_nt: TGTGCCAGCAGCGTGGGTAGCGGGGGGCTCCAAGAGACCCAGTACTTC; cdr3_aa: CASSVGSGGLQETQYF
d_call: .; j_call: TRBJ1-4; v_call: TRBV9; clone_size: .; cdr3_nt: TGTGCCAGCAGCCCGCACGGGGGGCAGCTTAATGAAAAACTGTTTTTT; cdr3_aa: CASSPHGGQLNEKLFF
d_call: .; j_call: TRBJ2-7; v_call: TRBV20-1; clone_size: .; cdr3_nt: TGCAGTGCTAGAGAACTGGGGACCCCATTAAGCGAGCAGTACTTC; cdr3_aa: CSARELGTPLSEQYF
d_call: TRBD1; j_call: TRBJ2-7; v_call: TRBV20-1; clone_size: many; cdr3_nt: TGCAGTGCTGAGGTCGCCGCCGGGACAGGGAAATTTGAGAACGAGCAGTACTTC; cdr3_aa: CSAEVAAGTGKFENEQYF
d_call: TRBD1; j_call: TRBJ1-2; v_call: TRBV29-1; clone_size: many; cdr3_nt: TGCAGCGTTGAACGGTCCTCGGGACAGGGTGAAGCGGGCTACACCTTC; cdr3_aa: CSVERSSGQGEAGYTF
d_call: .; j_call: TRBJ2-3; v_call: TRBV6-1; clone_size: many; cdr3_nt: TGTGCCAGCAGTGAAATGCCTTCCTCTAGCACAGATACGCAGTATTTT; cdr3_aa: CASSEMPSSSTDTQYF
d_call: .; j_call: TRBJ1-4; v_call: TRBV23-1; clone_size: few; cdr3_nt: TGCGCCAGCATTCCGGACAGCAGAGCGAATAATGAAAAACTGTTTTTT; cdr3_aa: CASIPDSRANNEKLFF
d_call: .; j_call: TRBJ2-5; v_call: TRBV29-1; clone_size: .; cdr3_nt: TGCAGCGTTGAAGGCCGGGGTCTGCAAGAGACCCAGTACTTC; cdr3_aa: CSVEGRGLQETQYF